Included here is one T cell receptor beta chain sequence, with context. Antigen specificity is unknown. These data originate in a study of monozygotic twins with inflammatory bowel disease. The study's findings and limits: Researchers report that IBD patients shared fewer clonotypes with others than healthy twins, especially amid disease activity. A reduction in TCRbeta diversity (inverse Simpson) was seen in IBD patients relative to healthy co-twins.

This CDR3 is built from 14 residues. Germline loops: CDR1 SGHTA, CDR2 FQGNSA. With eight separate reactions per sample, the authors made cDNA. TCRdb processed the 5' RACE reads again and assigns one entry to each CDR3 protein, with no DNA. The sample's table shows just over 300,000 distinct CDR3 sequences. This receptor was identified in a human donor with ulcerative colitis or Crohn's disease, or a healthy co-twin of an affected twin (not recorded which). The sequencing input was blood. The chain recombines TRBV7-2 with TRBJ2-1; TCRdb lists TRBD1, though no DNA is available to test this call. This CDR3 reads CASSLDRGRNEQFF.